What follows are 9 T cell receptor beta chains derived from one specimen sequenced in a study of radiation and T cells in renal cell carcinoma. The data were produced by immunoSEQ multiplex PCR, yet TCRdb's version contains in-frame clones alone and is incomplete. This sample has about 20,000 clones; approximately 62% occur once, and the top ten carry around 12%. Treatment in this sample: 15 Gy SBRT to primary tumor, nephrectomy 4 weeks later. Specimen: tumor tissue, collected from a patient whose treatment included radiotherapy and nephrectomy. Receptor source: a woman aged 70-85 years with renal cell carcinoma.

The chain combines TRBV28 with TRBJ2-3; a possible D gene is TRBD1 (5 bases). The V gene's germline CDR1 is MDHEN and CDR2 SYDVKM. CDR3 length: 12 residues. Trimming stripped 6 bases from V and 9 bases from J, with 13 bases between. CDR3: CASRKGPTTQYF. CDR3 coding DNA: TGTGCCAGCAGAAAGGGGCCAACGACGCAGTATTTT. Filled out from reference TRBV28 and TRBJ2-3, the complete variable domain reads DVKVTQSSRYLVKRTGEKVFLECVQDMDHENMFWYRQDPGLGLRLIYFSYDVKMKEKGDIPEGYSVSREKKERFSLILESASTNQTSMYLCASRKGPTTQYFGPGTRLTVL.

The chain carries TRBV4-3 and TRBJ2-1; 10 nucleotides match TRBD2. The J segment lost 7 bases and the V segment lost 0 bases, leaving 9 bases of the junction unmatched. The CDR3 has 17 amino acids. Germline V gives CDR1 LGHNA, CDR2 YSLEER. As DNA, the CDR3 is TGCGCCAGCAGCCAAGAGAGCGGGGGGGCAAGAAATAATGAGCAGTTCTTC. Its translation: CASSQESGGARNNEQFF.

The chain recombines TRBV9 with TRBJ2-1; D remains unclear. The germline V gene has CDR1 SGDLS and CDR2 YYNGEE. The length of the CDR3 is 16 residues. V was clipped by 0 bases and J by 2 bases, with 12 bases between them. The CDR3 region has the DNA TGTGCCAGCAGCGTAGACGGCTGGGCCGCCTACAATGAGCAGTTCTTC. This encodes CASSVDGWAAYNEQFF.

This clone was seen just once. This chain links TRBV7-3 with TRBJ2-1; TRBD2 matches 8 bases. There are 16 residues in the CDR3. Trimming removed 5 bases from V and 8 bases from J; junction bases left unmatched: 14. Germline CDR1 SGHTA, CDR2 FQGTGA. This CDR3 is CASSPILGGARDEQFF. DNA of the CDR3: TGTGCCAGCAGCCCCATCCTCGGGGGGGCGAGGGATGAGCAGTTCTTC.

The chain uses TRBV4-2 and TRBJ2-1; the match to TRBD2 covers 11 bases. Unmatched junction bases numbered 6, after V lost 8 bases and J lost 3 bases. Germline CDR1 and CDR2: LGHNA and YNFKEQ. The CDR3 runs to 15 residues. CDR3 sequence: CASHSGGEFYNEQFF. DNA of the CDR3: TGTGCCAGCCATAGCGGGGGGGAATTCTACAATGAGCAGTTCTTC.

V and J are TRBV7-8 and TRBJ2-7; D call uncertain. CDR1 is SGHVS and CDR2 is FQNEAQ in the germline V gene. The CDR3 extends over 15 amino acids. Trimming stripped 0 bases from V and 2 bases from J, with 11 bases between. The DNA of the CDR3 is TGTGCCAGCAGCTTAGCGGAGACACGGGCCTACGAGCAGTACTTC. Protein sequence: CASSLAETRAYEQYF.

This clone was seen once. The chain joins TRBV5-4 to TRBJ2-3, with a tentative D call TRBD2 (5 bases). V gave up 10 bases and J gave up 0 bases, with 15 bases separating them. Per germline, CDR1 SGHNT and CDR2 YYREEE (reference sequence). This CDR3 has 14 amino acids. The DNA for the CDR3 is TGTGCCTCCCAGGCGGGTCCCAGCACAGATACGCAGTATTTT. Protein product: CASQAGPSTDTQYF. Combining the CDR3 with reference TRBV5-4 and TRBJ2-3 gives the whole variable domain ETGVTQSPTHLIKTRGQQVTLRCSSQSGHNTVSWYQQALGQGPQFIFQYYREEENGRGNFPPRFSGLQFPNYSSELNVNALELDDSALYLCASQAGPSTDTQYFGPGTRLTVL.

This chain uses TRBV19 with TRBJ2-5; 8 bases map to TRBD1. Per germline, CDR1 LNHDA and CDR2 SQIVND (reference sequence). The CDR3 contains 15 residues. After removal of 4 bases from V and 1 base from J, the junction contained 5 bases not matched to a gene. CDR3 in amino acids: CASSTAGGPQETQYF. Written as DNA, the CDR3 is TGTGCCAGTAGTACCGCAGGGGGCCCCCAAGAGACCCAGTACTTC.

CDR3 bases: TGCGCCAGCAGCCCCCCCGGATACAATGAGCAGTTCTTC. Encoded protein: CASSPPGYNEQFF. The chain has TRBV5-1 and TRBJ2-1; D gene uncertain. V lost 4 bases and J 4 bases, leaving 9 bases between the germline ends. The CDR3 covers 13 residues. Germline CDR1 is SGHRS and CDR2 is YFSETQ.